The 17 T cell receptor beta chains below were found in one sample sequenced in a study of CD8 T cells in Susac syndrome. An amount of RNA that ranged from 0.5 to 1 ug was reverse transcribed with random hexamers. One entry per CDR3 protein, called by TCRdb with MiXCR from the immunoSEQ multiplex PCR reads. The sample has about 60,000 distinct CDR3 sequences; over 85% are singletons. Sequencing was done on a sample of CD8+ T cells from PBMCs. Source of these receptors: a human donor in good health.

In this sample, this clonotype turned up once. This chain connects TRBV27 to TRBJ1-1; D unclear. Trimming left V 6 bases short and J 1 base short, with 6 bases between. CDR1 MNHEY and CDR2 SMNVEV come from the germline V gene (reference sequence). The CDR3 has 12 residues. This chain's CDR3 is CASRVGNTEAFF. The CDR3 DNA sequence: TGTGCCAGCAGGGTCGGGAACACTGAAGCTTTCTTT.

The chain uses TRBV5-5 and TRBJ1-2; the D is unclear. There are 14 residues in the CDR3. Germline V CDR1 and CDR2: SGHKS, YYEKEE (reference sequence). V was shortened by 4 bases and J by 7 bases, with 17 bases between the two germline ends. CDR3 sequence reads: CASSIKPMPLGYTF. The CDR3 nucleotides read TGTGCCAGCAGCATAAAACCGATGCCCCTTGGCTACACCTTC.

This chain connects TRBV12-3 or TRBV12-4 to TRBJ2-1, with D perhaps being TRBD1 or TRBD2 (5 bases each). V was shortened by 5 bases and J by 9 bases, with 11 bases between the two germline ends. The CDR3 consists of 12 residues. The chain's CDR3 is CASSPMGVEQFF. The CDR3 DNA sequence: TGTGCCAGCAGTCCCATGGGGGTTGAGCAGTTCTTC.

The gene calls are TRBV25-1 and TRBJ1-6; perhaps TRBD1 as D (5 bases). CDR3 length: 15 residues. CDR1 is MGHDK and CDR2 is SYGVNS in the germline V gene. V was cut by 2 bases and J by 8 bases, with 13 bases left in between. CDR3 coding DNA: TGTGCCAGCAGTGAACGTCCCCAGGGAGATTCACCCCTCCACTTT. Translating it yields CASSERPQGDSPLHF.

J is TRBJ2-2 and V is TRBV7-8, with TRBD1 matching 8 bases. This CDR3 comprises 16 residues. The germline V gene encodes CDR1 SGHVS and CDR2 FQNEAQ. The trim removed 6 bases at V and 3 bases at J, leaving 9 bases unmatched. This chain's CDR3 is CASRPTRGRDTGELFF. The CDR3 DNA reads as TGTGCCAGCAGGCCTACCAGGGGGCGCGACACCGGGGAGCTGTTTTTT.

The chain is built from TRBV27 and TRBJ2-3; 8 bases align to TRBD1. V shed 7 bases and J 2 bases; nucleotides not matched to a gene: 5. Germline CDR1 and CDR2: MNHEY and SMNVEV (reference sequence). There are 14 residues in the CDR3. CDR3 bases: TGTGCCAGCACCCCGGGACAGGCCACAGATACGCAGTATTTT. Its protein is CASTPGQATDTQYF.

The chain links TRBV19 to TRBJ1-2; TRBD1 matches 7 bases. The germline gives CDR1 LNHDA, CDR2 SQIVND (reference sequence). The CDR3 spans 15 residues. With 3 bases clipped from V and 1 base from J, the junction kept 5 bases outside the gene matches. CDR3: CASSMRDSFNYGYTF. The CDR3 DNA is TGTGCCAGTAGTATGAGGGACAGTTTTAACTATGGCTACACCTTC.

A single count supports this clonotype. The chain couples TRBV5-1 to TRBJ1-3; tentative D call: TRBD1 (5 bases). There are 16 residues in the CDR3. Germline V CDR1 and CDR2: SGHRS, YFSETQ. Trimming removed 4 bases from V and 0 bases from J, with 14 bases in between. The CDR3 reads CASSDTGGRSGNTIYF. In DNA form, the CDR3 reads TGCGCCAGCAGCGACACCGGGGGACGCTCTGGAAACACCATATATTTT.

This clonotype was detected once. The rearrangement uses TRBV6-2 or TRBV6-3 and TRBJ2-3; the D is unclear. Trimming left V 2 bases short and J 2 bases short, with 5 bases between. Germline CDR1 is MNHEY and CDR2 is SVGEGT. This CDR3 contains 13 residues. The CDR3 region is CASSYTLTDTQYF. The DNA for the CDR3 is TGTGCCAGCAGTTACACCCTCACAGATACGCAGTATTTT.

The chain uses TRBV30 and TRBJ2-1, with a tentative D call TRBD2 (7 bases). In germline, CDR1 is GTSNPN, CDR2 SVGIG (reference sequence). The CDR3 runs 13 residues. With 0 bases removed from V and 10 bases from J, the gap between germline ends came to 13 bases. Written as DNA, the CDR3 is TGTGCCTGGAGTGTACGGGGGGCGGAGGAGCAGTTCTTC. This codes for CAWSVRGAEEQFF.

In its sample, this clonotype was seen a few times. The chain recombines TRBV7-2 with TRBJ2-7, with D possibly being TRBD2 (6 bases). V was shortened by 3 bases and J by 7 bases, with 13 bases between the two germline ends. CDR1 is SGHTA and CDR2 is FQGNSA in the germline V gene. CDR3 size: 13 residues. CDR3 sequence (DNA): TGTGCCAGCAGCTTCGGGGGACTCGGGGAGCAGTACTTC. Protein sequence: CASSFGGLGEQYF.

The chain joins TRBV6-8 to TRBJ1-3; 7 nucleotides align to TRBD1. This CDR3 is 16 amino acids long. The germline V gene encodes CDR1 MNHGY and CDR2 SAAAGT. The junction had 9 bases not matched to a gene; V was cut back by 7 bases and J by 0 bases. The CDR3 region has the DNA TGTGCCAGCAAAAGGGGACAGCGACGCTCTGGAAACACCATATATTTT. Amino acids: CASKRGQRRSGNTIYF.

This clonotype was detected once. The chain employs TRBV4-3 and TRBJ2-1; D not certain. CDR1 and CDR2 from the germline V gene are LGHNA and YSLEER. V was shortened by 0 bases and J by 7 bases, with 7 bases between the two germline ends. CDR3 length: 13 amino acids. The CDR3 DNA sequence: TGCGCCAGCAGCCAAGACTCAGAGAATGAGCAGTTCTTC. Its translation: CASSQDSENEQFF.

The chain carries TRBV4-3 and TRBJ1-5, with a possible D match to TRBD1 (6 bases). V was cut by 0 bases and J by 7 bases, with 10 bases left in between. The CDR3 length is 14 residues. Per the germline V gene, CDR1 is LGHNA and CDR2 is YSLEER. CDR3 protein: CASSQDRGMQPQHF. In DNA form, the CDR3 reads TGCGCCAGCAGCCAAGACAGGGGCATGCAGCCCCAGCATTTT.

The chain employs TRBV25-1 and TRBJ2-7; tentatively, D is TRBD1 or TRBD2 (5 bases each). The CDR3 totals 14 residues. Trimming left V 4 bases short and J 4 bases short, with 14 bases between. CDR1 and CDR2 from the germline V gene are MGHDK and SYGVNS. DNA for the CDR3: TGTGCCAGCAGTGGACCGGGACCACTATACGAGCAGTACTTC. This translates into CASSGPGPLYEQYF.

This chain connects TRBV20-1 to TRBJ2-7, with D unresolved. V lost 3 bases, J lost 4 bases, and 13 bases lay in between. Germline lookup yields CDR1 DFQATT and CDR2 SNEGSKA (reference sequence). This CDR3 has 13 amino acids. For the CDR3, the DNA is TGCAGTGCTAGTAACAGCGAGAATTACGAGCAGTACTTC. It specifies CSASNSENYEQYF.

The V call is TRBV6-1, the J call TRBJ1-2, with 9 bases aligning to TRBD1. CDR3 size: 12 residues. Unmatched junction bases numbered 4, after V lost 6 bases and J lost 8 bases. In germline, CDR1 is MNHNS, CDR2 SASEGT. The CDR3 region has the DNA TGTGCCAGCAGGGACAGGGGTAGCGGCTACACCTTC. It encodes CASRDRGSGYTF.